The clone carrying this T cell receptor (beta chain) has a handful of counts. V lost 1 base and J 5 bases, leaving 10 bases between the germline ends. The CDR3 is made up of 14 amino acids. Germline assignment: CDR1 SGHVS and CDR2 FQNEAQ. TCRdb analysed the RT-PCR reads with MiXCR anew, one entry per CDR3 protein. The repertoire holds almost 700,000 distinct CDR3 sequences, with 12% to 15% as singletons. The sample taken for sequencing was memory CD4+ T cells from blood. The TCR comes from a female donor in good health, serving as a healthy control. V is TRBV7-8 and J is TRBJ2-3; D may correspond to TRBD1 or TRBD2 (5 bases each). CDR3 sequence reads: CASSLGGTEDTQYF. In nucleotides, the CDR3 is TGTGCCAGCAGCTTAGGAGGGACCGAAGATACGCAGTATTTT.